The next 10 T cell receptor beta chains were all read from a single sample in a study of OX40 agonist ivuxolimab in advanced cancers. Clones were read by immunoSEQ multiplex PCR, and TCRdb kept only the in-frame ones, dropping some. Here the sample spans 60,000 to 70,000 clones, 70% to 90% being singletons. The sample in question was CD4+ or CD8+ T cells sorted from blood, obtained in a trial of the OX40 agonist ivuxolimab. These TCRs come from an adult with an advanced solid tumor such as melanoma, head and neck, liver or kidney cancer.

The table lists this clone with a few counts. J is TRBJ1-5 and V is TRBV5-1, with D possibly TRBD1 on 5 matching bases. This CDR3 has 15 residues. Germline V gene lookup returns CDR1 SGHRS and CDR2 YFSETQ. The germline V and J ends were trimmed by 10 bases and 4 bases, with 21 bases remaining between them. The CDR3 nucleotides read TGCGCCCGACGAAGGGGACGGGAGGGGAATCAGCCCCAGCATTTT. Translation gives CARRRGREGNQPQHF.

This clone was seen once. The chain recombines TRBV30 with TRBJ2-3; D is perhaps TRBD1 (6 bases). This CDR3 is built from 15 residues. V lost 2 bases and J lost 0, with 12 bases in between. Germline V gene data show CDR1 as GTSNPN and CDR2 as SVGIG (reference sequence). The CDR3 DNA follows: TGTGCCTGGAGTCCAGGACAGATCAGCACAGATACGCAGTATTTT. As protein: CAWSPGQISTDTQYF.

The rearrangement links TRBV5-1 to TRBJ2-3, with no clear D. Germline values: CDR1 SGHRS, CDR2 YFSETQ. Trimming left V 1 base short and J 6 bases short, with 18 bases between. The CDR3 covers 16 residues. CDR3 sequence (DNA): TGCGCCAGCAGCTTGCTTGGCCAAGGGCGTAAGGATACGCAGTATTTT. Residues: CASSLLGQGRKDTQYF.

This clone was seen a handful of times. The CDR3: CASSIRTGGAETQYF. Here the CDR3 DNA reads TGCGCCAGCAGCATTCGGACCGGGGGGGCAGAGACCCAGTACTTC. The chain has TRBV5-1 and TRBJ2-5; 8 bases are a match to TRBD2. Germline V gene sequence: CDR1 SGHRS, CDR2 YFSETQ. The length of the CDR3 is 15 residues. V dropped 4 bases and J dropped 4; count of bases not matched to a gene: 9.

The rearrangement uses TRBV15 and TRBJ2-3, with D unclear. The ends were cut back, 3 bases at V and 2 bases at J, with 15 bases in the middle. The CDR3 has 16 residues. In germline, CDR1 is LNHNV, CDR2 YYDKDF (reference sequence). CDR3 nucleotide sequence: TGTGCCACCAGCAGTCGTGGGATATCCCACACAGATACGCAGTATTTT. Its translation: CATSSRGISHTDTQYF.

The chain combines TRBV7-2 with TRBJ2-2; possibly TRBD2 for D (6 bases). This CDR3 has 15 amino acids. Germline-derived CDR1 and CDR2 are SGHTA and FQGNSA. V shed 2 bases and J shed 1 base, with 8 bases lying between them. CDR3 sequence: CASSLYGRNTGELFF. DNA of the CDR3: TGTGCCAGCAGCTTATACGGGAGGAACACCGGGGAGCTGTTTTTT.

The rearrangement uses TRBV7-9 and TRBJ2-7; TRBD2 matches 7 bases. Germline CDR1 and CDR2: SEHNR and FQNEAQ (reference sequence). V trimming: 5 bases; J trimming: 5 bases; junction bases outside the gene matches: 9. The CDR3 length is 14 residues. CDR3 protein: CASSTPGLPDEQYF. CDR3 in DNA: TGTGCCAGCAGCACACCGGGACTACCTGACGAGCAGTACTTC. Drawing the rest from reference TRBV7-9 and TRBJ2-7, the complete variable domain is DTGVSQNPRHKITKRGQNVTFRCDPISEHNRLYWYRQTLGQGPEFLTYFQNEAQLEKSRLLSDRFSAERPKGSFSTLEIQRTEQGDSAMYLCASSTPGLPDEQYFGPGTRLTVT.

This chain connects TRBV6-4 to TRBJ2-2; D ambiguous. The CDR3 extends over 14 amino acids. The V end lost 2 bases, the J end lost 6 bases, and 10 bases lay between the germline ends. Germline V gene data show CDR1 as MRHNA and CDR2 as SNTAGT. The CDR3 nucleotides are TGTGCCAGCAGTGACCACGTTTGGGCCGGGGAGCTGTTTTTT. Translating gives CASSDHVWAGELFF.

The chain carries TRBV7-9 and TRBJ2-1, with 7 bases identical to TRBD2. The V gene's germline CDR1 is SEHNR and CDR2 FQNEAQ (reference sequence). The CDR3 spans 13 residues. The junction had 7 bases not matched to a gene; V was cut back by 1 base and J by 13 bases. CDR3 residues: CASSLDELATQFF. The CDR3 coding sequence is TGTGCCAGCAGCTTAGACGAACTAGCGACCCAGTTCTTC.

This chain joins TRBV6-1 and TRBJ2-6; D is possibly TRBD1 (6 bases). Germline V lookup: CDR1 MNHNS, CDR2 SASEGT. V lost 4 bases, J lost 0 bases, and 19 bases lay in between. The CDR3 loop spans 19 amino acids. The DNA for the CDR3 is TGTGCCAGCAGTGCTGGATACTGGACAGATTACTCTGGGGCCAACGTCCTGACTTTC. It is translated as CASSAGYWTDYSGANVLTF.